This TCR beta chain was found in a study of a mutant IDH1 vaccine in newly diagnosed glioma. Turning to the study itself: Previous care, which was radiotherapy, temozolomide, or both, most often involved both.

The time point was: baseline, week 1 (first vaccination visit). Described treatment: pre-vaccination baseline after standard-of-care therapy. In every donor, the tumor was a new WHO grade 3 or 4 IDH1-mutant, ATRX-lost astrocytoma. This CDR3 region has 16 residues. The junction had 6 bases not matched to a gene; V was cut back by 3 bases and J by 1 base. Germline V gene data show CDR1 as MNHNS and CDR2 as SASEGT. Sequencing was performed with immunoSEQ multiplex PCR; in TCRdb, only in-frame clones are kept and a portion is missing. The table includes over 25,000 clones, around nine tenths detected once. Note on this clone: The antigen is undetermined.

Findings of the study overall: Pseudoprogression seemingly bore no relation to changes in top peripheral T cell clonotypes.

The sample in question was PBMCs, obtained from a glioma patient treated with radiotherapy, temozolomide or both. The sequence was collected from a woman aged 40 to 50 with glioma. The chain is built from TRBV6-1 and TRBJ2-5, with 9 bases lining up with TRBD1. This chain's CDR3 is CASSEKGQGAQETQYF. The CDR3, as DNA: TGTGCCAGCAGTGAGAAGGGACAGGGAGCCCAAGAGACCCAGTACTTC.